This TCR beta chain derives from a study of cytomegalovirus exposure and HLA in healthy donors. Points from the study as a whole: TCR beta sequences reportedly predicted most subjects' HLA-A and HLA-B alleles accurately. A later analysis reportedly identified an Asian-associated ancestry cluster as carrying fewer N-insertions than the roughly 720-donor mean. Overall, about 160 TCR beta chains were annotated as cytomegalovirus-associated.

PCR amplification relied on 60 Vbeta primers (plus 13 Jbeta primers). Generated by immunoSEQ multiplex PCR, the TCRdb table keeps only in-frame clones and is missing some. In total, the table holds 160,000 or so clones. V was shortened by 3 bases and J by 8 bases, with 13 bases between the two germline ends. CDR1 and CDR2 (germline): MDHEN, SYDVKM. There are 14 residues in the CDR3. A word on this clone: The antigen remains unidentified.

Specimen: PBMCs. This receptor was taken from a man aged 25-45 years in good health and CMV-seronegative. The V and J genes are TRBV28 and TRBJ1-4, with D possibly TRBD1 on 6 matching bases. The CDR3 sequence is CASSFLGQPEKLFF. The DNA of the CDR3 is TGTGCCAGCAGTTTTTTAGGACAGCCCGAAAAACTGTTTTTT. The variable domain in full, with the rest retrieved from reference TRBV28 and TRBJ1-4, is DVKVTQSSRYLVKRTGEKVFLECVQDMDHENMFWYRQDPGLGLRLIYFSYDVKMKEKGDIPEGYSVSREKKERFSLILESASTNQTSMYLCASSFLGQPEKLFFGSGTQLSVL.